These 9 T cell receptor beta chains were sequenced from one sample in a study of T-cell memory formation after mild COVID-19. TCRdb independently ran MiXCR on the 5' RACE reads; one entry per CDR3 protein. The table lists roughly 300,000 distinct CDR3 sequences, approximately 7.6% of them singletons. Input material: PBMCs or a T cell subset sorted from them (not recorded which). Receptors originate from a man in his late teens or twenties who had mild COVID-19 (a few samples of this study predate the infection). Cell type and time point are not known.

This clonotype was found many times. The chain is built from TRBV7-2 and TRBJ1-6; 8 nucleotides line up with TRBD1. The CDR3 has 18 residues. Germline CDR1 SGHTA, CDR2 FQGNSA. The V and J ends lost 5 bases and 7 bases, in that order; junction bases with no gene match: 16. The CDR3 loop is CASSQGQARSGGNSPLHF. DNA of the CDR3: TGTGCCAGCAGCCAGGGACAGGCTCGGTCGGGCGGGAATTCACCCCTCCACTTT.

This clonotype was seen many times. The V call is TRBV5-1, the J call TRBJ1-1; D is perhaps TRBD1 (6 bases). CDR1 is SGHRS and CDR2 is YFSETQ in the germline V gene. The CDR3 runs 15 residues. Trimming removed 3 bases from V and 1 base from J, with 13 bases in between. CDR3 DNA sequence: TGCGCCAGCAGCTCGGGAGGGGGATCGAACACTGAAGCTTTCTTT. Its translation is CASSSGGGSNTEAFF.

This clonotype was observed a handful of times. The gene calls are TRBV24-1 and TRBJ2-7; tentative D call: TRBD1 (6 bases). The CDR3 is 17 amino acids. Germline CDR1 and CDR2: KGHDR and SFDVKD. V lost 3 bases to trimming and J lost 4 bases, with 21 bases between them. The CDR3 DNA follows: TGTGCCACCAGTGATGGTGCTGACAGGAGAGTAACTTACGAGCAGTACGTC. Translation gives CATSDGADRRVTYEQYV.

This clonotype was picked up a small number of times. Written as DNA, the CDR3 is TGTGCCAGCAGCTTAGACCTGGGCCGCCCCCGGGAGACCCAGTACTTC. Protein sequence: CASSLDLGRPRETQYF. The V call is TRBV11-2, the J call TRBJ2-5, with D uncertain. Germline-derived CDR1 and CDR2 are SGHAT and FQNNGV. This CDR3 region has 16 residues. Trimming cost V 0 bases and J 5 bases, with 16 bases left between them.

The genes are TRBV5-6 and TRBJ1-2; 7 bases are a match to TRBD1. Germline assignment: CDR1 SGHDT and CDR2 YYEEEE. This CDR3 region has 13 residues. Losses at the gene ends were 5 bases for V and 2 bases for J; bases not matched to a gene: 3. The CDR3 spells CASRTGQNYGYTF. The CDR3 DNA sequence: TGTGCCAGCAGAACGGGACAGAACTATGGCTACACCTTC. Based on the CDR3 plus reference TRBV5-6 and TRBJ1-2, the full variable domain is DAGVTQSPTHLIKTRGQQVTLRCSPKSGHDTVSWYQQALGQGPQFIFQYYEEEERQRGNFPDRFSGHQFPNYSSELNVNALLLGDSALYLCASRTGQNYGYTFGSGTRLTVV.

The sample holds a few counts of this clonotype. This sequence joins TRBV6-2 or TRBV6-3 and TRBJ1-5; D uncertain. The CDR3 length is 14 residues. V gave up 10 bases and J gave up 2 bases, with 15 bases separating them. Germline V gives CDR1 MNHEY, CDR2 SVGEGT. The CDR3 DNA reads as TGTGCCACCGGAGCCGAGCGGGGCAATCAGCCCCAGCATTTT. This gives the protein CATGAERGNQPQHF.

The chain joins TRBV12-3 or TRBV12-4 to TRBJ1-4; a possible D gene is TRBD1 (6 bases). Trimming shortened V by 2 bases and J by 10 bases, and 14 bases separated the two germline ends. The CDR3 contains 14 residues. CDR3 DNA sequence: TGTGCCAGCAGTTTACCGGCAGGGGTAGGAAAACTGTTTTTT. It translates to CASSLPAGVGKLFF.

The rearrangement joins TRBV9 to TRBJ2-7; D ambiguous. Per germline, CDR1 SGDLS and CDR2 YYNGEE. CDR3 length: 13 amino acids. The V gene lost 1 base and the J gene lost 6 bases, with 11 bases spanning the gap. CDR3 region: CASSVNWGTEQYF. CDR3 bases: TGTGCCAGCAGCGTAAACTGGGGAACCGAGCAGTACTTC.

This clonotype was detected only a few times. The chain links TRBV10-3 to TRBJ2-5, with a tentative D call TRBD1 (5 bases). CDR3 length: 12 amino acids. CDR1 ENHRY and CDR2 SYGVKD come from the germline V gene. Trimming removed 4 bases at V and 4 bases at J, with 7 bases between. The CDR3 nucleotides are TGTGCCATCAGTGGGGGCGCAGAGACCCAGTACTTC. Translation gives CAISGGAETQYF.